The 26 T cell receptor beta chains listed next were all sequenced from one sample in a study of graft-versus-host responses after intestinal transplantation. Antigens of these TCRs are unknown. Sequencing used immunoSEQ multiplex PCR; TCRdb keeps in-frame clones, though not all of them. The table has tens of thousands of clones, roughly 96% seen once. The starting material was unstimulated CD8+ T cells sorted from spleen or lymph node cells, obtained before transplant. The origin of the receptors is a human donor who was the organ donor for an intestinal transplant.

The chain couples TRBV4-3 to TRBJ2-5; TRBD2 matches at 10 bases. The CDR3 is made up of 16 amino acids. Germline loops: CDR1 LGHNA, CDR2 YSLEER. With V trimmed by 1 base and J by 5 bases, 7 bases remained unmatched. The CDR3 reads CASSQGQRGGSETQYF. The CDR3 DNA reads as TGCGCCAGCAGCCAAGGGCAGCGGGGGGGGTCTGAGACCCAGTACTTC.

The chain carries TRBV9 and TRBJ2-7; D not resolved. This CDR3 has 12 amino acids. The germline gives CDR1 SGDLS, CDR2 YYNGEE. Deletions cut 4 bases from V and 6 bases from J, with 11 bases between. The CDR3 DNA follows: TGTGCCAGCAGCAATGGAGTCGGCGAGCAGTACTTC. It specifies CASSNGVGEQYF.

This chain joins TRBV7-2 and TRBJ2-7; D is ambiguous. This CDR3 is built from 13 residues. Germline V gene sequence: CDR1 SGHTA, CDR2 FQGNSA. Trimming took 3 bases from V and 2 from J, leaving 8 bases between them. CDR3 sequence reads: CASSFGPTYEQYF. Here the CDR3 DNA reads TGTGCCAGCAGCTTCGGACCCACCTACGAGCAGTACTTC.

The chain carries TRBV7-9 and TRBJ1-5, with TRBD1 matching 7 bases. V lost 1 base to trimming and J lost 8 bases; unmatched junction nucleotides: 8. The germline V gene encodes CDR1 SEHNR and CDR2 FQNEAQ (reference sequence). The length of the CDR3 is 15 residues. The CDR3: CASSLGWAGGEPQHF. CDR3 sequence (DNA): TGTGCCAGCAGCTTAGGGTGGGCAGGGGGAGAGCCCCAGCATTTT.

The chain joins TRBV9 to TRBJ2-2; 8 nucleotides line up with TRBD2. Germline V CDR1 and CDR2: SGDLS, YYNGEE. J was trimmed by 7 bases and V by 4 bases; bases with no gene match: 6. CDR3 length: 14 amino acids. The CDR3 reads CASSPGLAGGELFF. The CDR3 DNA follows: TGTGCCAGCAGCCCAGGACTAGCTGGCGGGGAGCTGTTTTTT.

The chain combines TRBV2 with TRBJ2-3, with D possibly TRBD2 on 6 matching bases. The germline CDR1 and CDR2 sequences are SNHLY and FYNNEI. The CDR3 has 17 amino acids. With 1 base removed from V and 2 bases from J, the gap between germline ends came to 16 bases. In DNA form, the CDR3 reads TGTGCCAGCAGTGAAGGCGGGGAGCCTTCAATCACAGATACGCAGTATTTT. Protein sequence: CASSEGGEPSITDTQYF.

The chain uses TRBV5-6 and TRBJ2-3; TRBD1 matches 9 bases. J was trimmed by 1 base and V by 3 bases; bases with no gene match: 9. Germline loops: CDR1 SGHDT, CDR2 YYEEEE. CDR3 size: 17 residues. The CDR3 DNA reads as TGTGCCAGCAGCTCTCCGGGACAGGGTTCAGGCACAGATACGCAGTATTTT. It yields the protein CASSSPGQGSGTDTQYF.

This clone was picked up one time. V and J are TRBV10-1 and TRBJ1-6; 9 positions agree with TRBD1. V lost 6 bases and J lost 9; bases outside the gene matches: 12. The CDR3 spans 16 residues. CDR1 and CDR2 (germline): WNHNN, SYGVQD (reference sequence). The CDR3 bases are TGCGCCAGCAGGTCAAATACCCGGGACAGGGTTTCACCCCTCCACTTT. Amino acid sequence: CASRSNTRDRVSPLHF.

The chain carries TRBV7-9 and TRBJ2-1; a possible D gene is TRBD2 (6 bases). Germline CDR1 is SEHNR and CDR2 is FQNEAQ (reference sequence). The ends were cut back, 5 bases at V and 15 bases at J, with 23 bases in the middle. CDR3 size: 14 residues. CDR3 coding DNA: TGTGCCAGCAGCCCCTCCGGGACTCCAACCGATCTGTTCTTC. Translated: CASSPSGTPTDLFF.

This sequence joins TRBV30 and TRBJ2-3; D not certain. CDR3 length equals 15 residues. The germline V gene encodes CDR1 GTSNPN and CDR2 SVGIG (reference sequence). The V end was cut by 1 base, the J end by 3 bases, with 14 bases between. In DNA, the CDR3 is TGTGCCTGGAGTGGAATGGCCACAGAGACAGATACGCAGTATTTT. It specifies CAWSGMATETDTQYF.

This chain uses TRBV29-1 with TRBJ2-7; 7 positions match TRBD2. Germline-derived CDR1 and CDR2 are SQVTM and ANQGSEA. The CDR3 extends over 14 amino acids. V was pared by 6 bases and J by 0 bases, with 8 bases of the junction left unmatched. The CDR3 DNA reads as TGCAGCGTAGGCGGGGGTATTGGCTCCTACGAGCAGTACTTC. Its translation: CSVGGGIGSYEQYF.

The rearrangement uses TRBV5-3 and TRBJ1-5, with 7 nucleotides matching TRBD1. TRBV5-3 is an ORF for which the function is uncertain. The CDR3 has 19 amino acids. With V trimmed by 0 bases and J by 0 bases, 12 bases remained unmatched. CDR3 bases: TGTGCCAGAAGCTTGGTCTGTCGGGACAGCTTAACTAGCAATCAGCCCCAGCATTTT. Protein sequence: CARSLVCRDSLTSNQPQHF.

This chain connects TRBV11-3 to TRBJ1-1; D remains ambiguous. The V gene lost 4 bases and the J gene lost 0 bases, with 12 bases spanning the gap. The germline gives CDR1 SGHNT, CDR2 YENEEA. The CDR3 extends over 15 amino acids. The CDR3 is CASSSRDSMNTEAFF. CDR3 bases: TGTGCCAGCAGCTCCCGGGATTCTATGAACACTGAAGCTTTCTTT.

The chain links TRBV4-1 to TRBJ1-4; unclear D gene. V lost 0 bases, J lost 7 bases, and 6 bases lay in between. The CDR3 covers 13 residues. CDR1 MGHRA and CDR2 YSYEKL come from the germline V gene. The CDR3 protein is CASSQEGVEKLFF. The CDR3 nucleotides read TGCGCCAGCAGCCAAGAGGGAGTTGAAAAACTGTTTTTT.

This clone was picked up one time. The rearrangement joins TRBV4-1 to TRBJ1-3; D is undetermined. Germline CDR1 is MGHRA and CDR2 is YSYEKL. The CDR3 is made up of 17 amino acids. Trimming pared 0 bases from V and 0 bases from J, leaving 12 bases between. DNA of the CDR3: TGCGCCAGCAGCCAAGAGAGCCCAGTAAACTCTGGAAACACCATATATTTT. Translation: CASSQESPVNSGNTIYF.

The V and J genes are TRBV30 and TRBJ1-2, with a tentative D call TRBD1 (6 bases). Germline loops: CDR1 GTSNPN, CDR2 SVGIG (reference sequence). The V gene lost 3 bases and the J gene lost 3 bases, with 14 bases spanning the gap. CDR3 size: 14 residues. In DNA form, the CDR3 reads TGTGCCTGGAGCCTAGGGGGGGCGGACTATGGCTACACCTTC. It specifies CAWSLGGADYGYTF.

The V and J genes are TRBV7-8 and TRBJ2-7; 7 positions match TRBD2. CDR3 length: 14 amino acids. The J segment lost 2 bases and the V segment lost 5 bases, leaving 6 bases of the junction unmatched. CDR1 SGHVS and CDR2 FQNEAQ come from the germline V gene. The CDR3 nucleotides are TGTGCCAGCAGCCTAGGGGAGGGGCCCTACGAGCAGTACTTC. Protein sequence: CASSLGEGPYEQYF. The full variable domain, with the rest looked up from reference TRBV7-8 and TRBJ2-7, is GAGVSQSPRYKVAKRGQDVALRCDPISGHVSLFWYQQALGQGPEFLTYFQNEAQLDKSGLPSDRFFAERPEGSVSTLKIQRTQQEDSAVYLCASSLGEGPYEQYFGPGTRLTVT.

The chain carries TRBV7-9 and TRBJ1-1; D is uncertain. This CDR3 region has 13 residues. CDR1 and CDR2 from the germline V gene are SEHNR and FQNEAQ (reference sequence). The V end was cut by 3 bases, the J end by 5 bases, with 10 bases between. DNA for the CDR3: TGTGCCAGCAGCTTCCCCGCCGGGACTGAAGCTTTCTTT. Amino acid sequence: CASSFPAGTEAFF.

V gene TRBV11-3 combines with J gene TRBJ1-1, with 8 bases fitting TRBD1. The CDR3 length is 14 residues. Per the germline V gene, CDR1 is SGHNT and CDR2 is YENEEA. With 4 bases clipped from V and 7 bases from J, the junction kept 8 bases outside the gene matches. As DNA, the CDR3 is TGTGCCAGCAGCTCTCAACAGGGGGGTAATGAAGCTTTCTTT. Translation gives CASSSQQGGNEAFF. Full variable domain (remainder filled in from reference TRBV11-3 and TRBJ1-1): EAGVVQSPRYKIIEKKQPVAFWCNPISGHNTLYWYLQNLGQGPELLIRYENEEAVDDSQLPKDRFSAERLKGVDSTLKIQPAELGDSAVYLCASSSQQGGNEAFFGQGTRLTVV.

CDR3 in DNA: TGTGCCAGCAGTCCGGGGGGCCTCTACGAGCAGTACTTC. This codes for CASSPGGLYEQYF. The rearrangement uses TRBV6-5 and TRBJ2-7, with D perhaps matching TRBD2 (7 bases). Germline V CDR1 and CDR2: MNHEY, SVGAGI. This CDR3 is 13 amino acids long. Trimming stripped 5 bases from V and 3 bases from J, with 11 bases between.

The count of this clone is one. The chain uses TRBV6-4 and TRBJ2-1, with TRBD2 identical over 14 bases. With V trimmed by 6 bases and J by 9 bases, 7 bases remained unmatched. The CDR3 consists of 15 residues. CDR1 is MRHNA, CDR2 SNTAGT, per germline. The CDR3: CASSPTSGGAGEQFF. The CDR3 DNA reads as TGTGCCAGCAGCCCGACTAGCGGGGGGGCCGGTGAGCAGTTCTTC.

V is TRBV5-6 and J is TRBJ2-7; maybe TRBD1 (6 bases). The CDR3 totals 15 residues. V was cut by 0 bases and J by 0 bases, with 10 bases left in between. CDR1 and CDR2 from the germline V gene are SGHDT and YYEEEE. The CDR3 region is CASSLGGTLSYEQYF. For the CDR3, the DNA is TGTGCCAGCAGCTTGGGGGGGACACTCTCCTACGAGCAGTACTTC.

CDR3 bases: TGTGCCAGCAGCCCGATCTCCCCCGAGACTGGAAACACCGGGGAGCTGTTTTTT. Protein sequence: CASSPISPETGNTGELFF. The chain combines TRBV27 with TRBJ2-2; unclear D gene. The CDR3 extends over 18 amino acids. V lost 6 bases and J 2 bases, leaving 22 bases between the germline ends. Germline V CDR1 and CDR2: MNHEY, SMNVEV (reference sequence).

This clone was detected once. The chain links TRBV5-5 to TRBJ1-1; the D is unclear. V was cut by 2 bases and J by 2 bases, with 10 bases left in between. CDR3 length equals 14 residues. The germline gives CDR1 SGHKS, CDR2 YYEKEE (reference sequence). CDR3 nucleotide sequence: TGTGCCAGCAGCTTCGAACAGCAAAACACTGAAGCTTTCTTT. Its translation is CASSFEQQNTEAFF.

The CDR3 nucleotides read TGTGCCAGCAGGCCCACTCTCTTAGACAGACCCTATGGCTACACCTTC. Protein: CASRPTLLDRPYGYTF. This chain joins TRBV2 and TRBJ1-2; D is perhaps TRBD1 (5 bases). The V end was cut by 6 bases, the J end by 4 bases, with 21 bases between. The length of the CDR3 is 16 residues. The germline V gene encodes CDR1 SNHLY and CDR2 FYNNEI. The full variable domain, its missing parts supplied by reference TRBV2 and TRBJ1-2, is EPEVTQTPSHQVTQMGQEVILRCVPISNHLYFYWYRQILGQKVEFLVSFYNNEISEKSEIFDDQFSVERPDGSNFTLKIRSTKLEDSAMYFCASRPTLLDRPYGYTFGSGTRLTVV.

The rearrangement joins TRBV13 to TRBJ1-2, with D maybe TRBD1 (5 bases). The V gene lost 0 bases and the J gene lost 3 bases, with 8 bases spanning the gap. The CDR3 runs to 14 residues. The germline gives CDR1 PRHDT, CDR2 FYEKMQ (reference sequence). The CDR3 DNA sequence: TGTGCCAGCAGCTTAGGCGTGGGGGACTATGGCTACACCTTC. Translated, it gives CASSLGVGDYGYTF.